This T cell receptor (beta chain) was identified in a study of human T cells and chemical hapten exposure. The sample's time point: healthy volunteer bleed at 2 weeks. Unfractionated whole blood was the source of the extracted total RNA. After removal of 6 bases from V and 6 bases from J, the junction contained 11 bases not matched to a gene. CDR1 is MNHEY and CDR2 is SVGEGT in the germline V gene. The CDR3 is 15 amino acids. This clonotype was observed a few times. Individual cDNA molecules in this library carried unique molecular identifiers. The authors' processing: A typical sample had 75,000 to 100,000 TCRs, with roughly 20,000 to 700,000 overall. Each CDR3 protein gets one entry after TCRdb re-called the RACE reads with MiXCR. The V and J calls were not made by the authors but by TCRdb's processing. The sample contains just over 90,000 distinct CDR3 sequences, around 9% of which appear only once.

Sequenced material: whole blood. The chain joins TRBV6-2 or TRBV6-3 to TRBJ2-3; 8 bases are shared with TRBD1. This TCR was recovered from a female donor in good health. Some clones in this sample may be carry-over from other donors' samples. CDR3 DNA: TGTGCCAGCAGCAACAACGGATACAGGGGGGATACGCAGTATTTT. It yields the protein CASSNNGYRGDTQYF.